Listed here is a single TCR beta chain. Its cognate antigen is unknown. The trim removed 6 bases at V and 5 bases at J, leaving 4 bases unmatched. Germline assignment: CDR1 MGHRA and CDR2 YSYEKL. The CDR3 sequence is 15 residues long. These data come from a study of OX40 agonist ivuxolimab in advanced cancers. General study results and limits: Dose levels from 0.1 to 3.0 mg/kg saw CD4+ and CD8+ blood T cells expand clonally by week 6.

Only in-frame clones appear in the TCRdb table, and some are missing; sequencing was by immunoSEQ multiplex PCR. The repertoire holds fewer than 40,000 clones, with more than 70% as singletons. Material: CD4+ or CD8+ T cells sorted from blood, obtained in a trial of the OX40 agonist ivuxolimab. V gene TRBV4-1 combines with J gene TRBJ1-6; 10 bases match TRBD1. The source of this sequence is an adult with an advanced solid tumor such as melanoma, head and neck, liver or kidney cancer. The CDR3, as DNA: TGCGCCAGCAGGCGACAGGGGGCGGATAATTCACCCCTCCACTTT. This translates into CASRRQGADNSPLHF.